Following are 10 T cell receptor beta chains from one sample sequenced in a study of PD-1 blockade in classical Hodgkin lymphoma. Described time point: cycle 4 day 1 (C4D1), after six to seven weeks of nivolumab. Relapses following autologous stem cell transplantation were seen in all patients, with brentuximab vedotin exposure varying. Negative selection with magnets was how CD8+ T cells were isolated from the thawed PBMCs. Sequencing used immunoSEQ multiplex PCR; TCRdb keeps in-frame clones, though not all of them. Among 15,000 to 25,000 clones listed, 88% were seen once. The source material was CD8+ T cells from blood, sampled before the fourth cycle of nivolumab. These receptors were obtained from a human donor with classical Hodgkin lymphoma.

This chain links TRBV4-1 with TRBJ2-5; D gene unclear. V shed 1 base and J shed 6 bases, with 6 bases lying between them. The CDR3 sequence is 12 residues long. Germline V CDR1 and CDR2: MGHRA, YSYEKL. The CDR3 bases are TGCGCCAGCAGCCAAGGGAGTCAGACCCAGTACTTC. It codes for CASSQGSQTQYF.

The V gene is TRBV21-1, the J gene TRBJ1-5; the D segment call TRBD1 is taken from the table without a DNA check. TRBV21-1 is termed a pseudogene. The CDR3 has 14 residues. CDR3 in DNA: TGTGCCAGCACGGTATGGGGGCGAAATCAGCCCCAGCATTTT. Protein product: CASTVWGRNQPQHF.

The CDR3 nucleotides are TGTGCCAGCAGCCAGAGGGACAGCTCTGGAAACACCATATATTTT. This gives the protein CASSQRDSSGNTIYF. The chain joins TRBV11-3 to TRBJ1-3; 7 bases fit TRBD1. The CDR3 spans 15 residues. Germline V gene lookup returns CDR1 SGHNT and CDR2 YENEEA. Trimming at V came to 5 bases and at J to 0 bases, leaving 4 bases not matched to a gene. The entire variable domain, with the rest obtained from reference TRBV11-3 and TRBJ1-3, is as follows: EAGVVQSPRYKIIEKKQPVAFWCNPISGHNTLYWYLQNLGQGPELLIRYENEEAVDDSQLPKDRFSAERLKGVDSTLKIQPAELGDSAVYLCASSQRDSSGNTIYFGEGSWLTVV.

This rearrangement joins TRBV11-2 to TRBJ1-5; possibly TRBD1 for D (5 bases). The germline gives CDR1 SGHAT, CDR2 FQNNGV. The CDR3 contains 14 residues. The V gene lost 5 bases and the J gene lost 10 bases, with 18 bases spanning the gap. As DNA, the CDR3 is TGTGCCAGCAGCCCAGGGTACCCCTTAGGACCCCAGCATTTT. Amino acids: CASSPGYPLGPQHF.

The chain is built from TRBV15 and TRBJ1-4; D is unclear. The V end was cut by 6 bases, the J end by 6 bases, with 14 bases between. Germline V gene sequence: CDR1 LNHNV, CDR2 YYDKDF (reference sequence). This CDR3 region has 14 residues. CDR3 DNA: TGTGCCACCAGTAGACAAGGCGCGCATGAAAAACTGTTTTTT. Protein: CATSRQGAHEKLFF.

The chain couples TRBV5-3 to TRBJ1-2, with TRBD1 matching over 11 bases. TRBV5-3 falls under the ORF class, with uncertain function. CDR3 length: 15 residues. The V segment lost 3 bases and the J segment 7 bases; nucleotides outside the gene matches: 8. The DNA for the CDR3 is TGTGCCAGAAGCTCCCGGGACAGGGGGGTGACTGGCTACACCTTC. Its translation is CARSSRDRGVTGYTF.

The CDR3 DNA is TGTGCCAGCAGCCCGGGGGTAGGGGCTCAGCCCCAGCATTTT. It translates to CASSPGVGAQPQHF. The chain links TRBV5-4 to TRBJ1-5, with TRBD1 as a possible D gene (5 bases). Germline V CDR1 and CDR2: SGHNT, YYREEE (reference sequence). The CDR3 loop spans 14 amino acids. Trimming took 4 bases from V and 6 from J, leaving 14 bases between them.

In DNA, the CDR3 is TGTGCCAGCGCTCTTTCCTACAATGAGCAGTTCTTC. It is translated as CASALSYNEQFF. This rearrangement joins TRBV7-2 to TRBJ2-1; D is uncertain. The CDR3 consists of 12 residues. Germline V gene lookup returns CDR1 SGHTA and CDR2 FQGNSA. V lost 8 bases to trimming and J lost 1 base, with 6 bases between them. Full variable domain (missing parts from reference TRBV7-2 and TRBJ2-1): GAGVSQSPSNKVTEKGKDVELRCDPISGHTALYWYRQSLGQGLEFLIYFQGNSAPDKSGLPSDRFSAERTGGSVSTLTIQRTQQEDSAVYLCASALSYNEQFFGPGTRLTVL.

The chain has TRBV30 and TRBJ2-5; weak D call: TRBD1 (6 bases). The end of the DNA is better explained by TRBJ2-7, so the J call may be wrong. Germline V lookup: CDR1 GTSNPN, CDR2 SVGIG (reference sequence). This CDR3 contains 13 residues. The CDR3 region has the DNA TGTGCCTGGAGGCCCGGGACAACCTACGAGCAGTACTTC. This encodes CAWRPGTTYEQYF.

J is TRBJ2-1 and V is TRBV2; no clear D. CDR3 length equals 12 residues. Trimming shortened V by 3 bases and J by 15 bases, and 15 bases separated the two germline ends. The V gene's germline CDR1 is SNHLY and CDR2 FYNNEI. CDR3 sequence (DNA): TGTGCCAGCAGTGACGACCCGTGGGAAGCGTTCTTC. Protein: CASSDDPWEAFF.